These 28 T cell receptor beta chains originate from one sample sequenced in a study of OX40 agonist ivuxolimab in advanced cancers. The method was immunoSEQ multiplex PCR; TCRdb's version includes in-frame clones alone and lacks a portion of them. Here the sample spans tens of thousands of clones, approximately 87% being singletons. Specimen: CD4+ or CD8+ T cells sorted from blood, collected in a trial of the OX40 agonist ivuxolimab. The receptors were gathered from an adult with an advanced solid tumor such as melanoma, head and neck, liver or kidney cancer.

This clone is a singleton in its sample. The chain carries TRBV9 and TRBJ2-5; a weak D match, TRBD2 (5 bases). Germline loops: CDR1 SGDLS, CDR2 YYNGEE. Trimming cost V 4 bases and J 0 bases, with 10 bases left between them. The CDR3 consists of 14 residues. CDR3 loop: CASSRTGYQETQYF. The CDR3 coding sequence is TGTGCCAGCAGCCGGACGGGGTACCAAGAGACCCAGTACTTC.

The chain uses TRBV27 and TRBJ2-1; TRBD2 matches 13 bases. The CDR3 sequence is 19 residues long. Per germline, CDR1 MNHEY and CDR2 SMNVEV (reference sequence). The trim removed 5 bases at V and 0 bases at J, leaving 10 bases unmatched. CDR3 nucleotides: TGTGCCAGCAGTAGAAGACTAGCGGGAGGAGTGGGCTCCTACAATGAGCAGTTCTTC. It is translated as CASSRRLAGGVGSYNEQFF.

The CDR3 loop is CATREGSSYNEQFF. The CDR3 DNA reads as TGTGCCACCCGTGAGGGGAGCTCCTACAATGAGCAGTTCTTC. The chain carries TRBV28 and TRBJ2-1; TRBD1 or TRBD2 may be the D gene (5 bases each). V was cut by 10 bases and J by 0 bases, with 13 bases left in between. This CDR3 is built from 14 residues. Germline CDR1 MDHEN, CDR2 SYDVKM.

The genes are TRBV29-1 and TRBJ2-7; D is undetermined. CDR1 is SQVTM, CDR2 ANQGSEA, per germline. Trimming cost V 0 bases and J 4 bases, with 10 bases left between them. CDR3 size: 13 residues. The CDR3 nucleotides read TGCAGCGTTGAAGACCCGAACGTGTACGAGCAGTACTTC. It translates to CSVEDPNVYEQYF.

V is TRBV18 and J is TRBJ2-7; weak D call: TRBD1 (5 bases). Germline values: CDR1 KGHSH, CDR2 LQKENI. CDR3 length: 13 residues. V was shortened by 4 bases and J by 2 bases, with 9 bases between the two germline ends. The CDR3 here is CASSRAGPYEQYF. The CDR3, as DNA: TGTGCCAGCTCACGGGCAGGGCCCTACGAGCAGTACTTC. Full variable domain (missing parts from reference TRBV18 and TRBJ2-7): NAGVMQNPRHLVRRRGQEARLRCSPMKGHSHVYWYRQLPEEGLKFMVYLQKENIIDESGMPKERFSAEFPKEGPSILRIQQVVRGDSAAYFCASSRAGPYEQYFGPGTRLTVT.

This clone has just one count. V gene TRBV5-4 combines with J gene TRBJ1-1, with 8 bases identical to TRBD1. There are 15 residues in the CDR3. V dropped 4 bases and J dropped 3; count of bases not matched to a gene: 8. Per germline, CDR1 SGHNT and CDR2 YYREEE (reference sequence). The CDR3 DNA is TGTGCCAGCAGCCCCAGGGGGCGGAGGGACACTGAAGCTTTCTTT. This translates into CASSPRGRRDTEAFF.

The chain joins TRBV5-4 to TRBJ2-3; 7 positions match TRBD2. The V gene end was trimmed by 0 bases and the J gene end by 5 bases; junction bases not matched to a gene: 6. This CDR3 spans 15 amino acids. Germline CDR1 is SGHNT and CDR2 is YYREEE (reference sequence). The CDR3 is CASSLEGGPGDTQYF. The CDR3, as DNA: TGTGCCAGCAGCTTGGAGGGAGGGCCGGGAGATACGCAGTATTTT. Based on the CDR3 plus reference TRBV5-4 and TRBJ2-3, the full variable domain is ETGVTQSPTHLIKTRGQQVTLRCSSQSGHNTVSWYQQALGQGPQFIFQYYREEENGRGNFPPRFSGLQFPNYSSELNVNALELDDSALYLCASSLEGGPGDTQYFGPGTRLTVL.

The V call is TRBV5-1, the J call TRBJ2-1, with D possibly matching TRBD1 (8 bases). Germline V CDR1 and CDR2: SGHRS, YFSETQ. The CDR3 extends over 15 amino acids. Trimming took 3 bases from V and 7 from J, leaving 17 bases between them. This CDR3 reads CASSSVYRGGNEQFF. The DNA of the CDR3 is TGCGCCAGCAGCTCAGTCTACAGGGGGGGTAATGAGCAGTTCTTC. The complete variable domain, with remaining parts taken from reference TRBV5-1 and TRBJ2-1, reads KAGVTQTPRYLIKTRGQQVTLSCSPISGHRSVSWYQQTPGQGLQFLFEYFSETQRNKGNFPGRFSGRQFSNSRSEMNVSTLELGDSALYLCASSSVYRGGNEQFFGPGTRLTVL.

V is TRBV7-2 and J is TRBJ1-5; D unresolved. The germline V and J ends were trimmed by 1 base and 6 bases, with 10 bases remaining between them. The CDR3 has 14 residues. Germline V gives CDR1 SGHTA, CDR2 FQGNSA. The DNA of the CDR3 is TGTGCCAGCAGCTTAGGATGGGCTAGTCAGCCCCAGCATTTT. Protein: CASSLGWASQPQHF.

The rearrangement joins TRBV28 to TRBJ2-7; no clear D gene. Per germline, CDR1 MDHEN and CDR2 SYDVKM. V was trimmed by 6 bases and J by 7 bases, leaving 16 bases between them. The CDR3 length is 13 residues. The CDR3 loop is CASRTPAQSEQYF. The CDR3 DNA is TGTGCCAGCAGAACCCCGGCACAGTCGGAGCAGTACTTC.

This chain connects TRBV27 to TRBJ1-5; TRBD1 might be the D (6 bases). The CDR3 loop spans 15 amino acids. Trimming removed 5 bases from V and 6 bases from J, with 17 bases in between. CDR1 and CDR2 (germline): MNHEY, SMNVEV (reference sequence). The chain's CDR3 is CASSPRRGPGQPQHF. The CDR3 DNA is TGTGCCAGCAGTCCCAGACGGGGGCCGGGTCAGCCCCAGCATTTT.

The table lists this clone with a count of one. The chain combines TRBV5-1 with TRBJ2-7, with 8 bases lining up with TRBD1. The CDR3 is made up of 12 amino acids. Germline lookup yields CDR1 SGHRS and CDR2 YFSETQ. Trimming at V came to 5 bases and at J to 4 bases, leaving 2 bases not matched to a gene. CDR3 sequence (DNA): TGCGCCAGCAGTGGACAGGGTTACGAGCAGTACTTC. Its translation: CASSGQGYEQYF.

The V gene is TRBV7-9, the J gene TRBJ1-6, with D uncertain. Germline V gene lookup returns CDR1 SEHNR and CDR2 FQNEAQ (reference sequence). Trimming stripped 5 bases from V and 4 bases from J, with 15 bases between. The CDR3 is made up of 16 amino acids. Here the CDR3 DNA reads TGTGCCAGCAGCCCCGGACCCTTAGATTATAATTCACCCCTCCACTTT. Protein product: CASSPGPLDYNSPLHF. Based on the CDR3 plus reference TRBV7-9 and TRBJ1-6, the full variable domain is DTGVSQNPRHKITKRGQNVTFRCDPISEHNRLYWYRQTLGQGPEFLTYFQNEAQLEKSRLLSDRFSAERPKGSFSTLEIQRTEQGDSAMYLCASSPGPLDYNSPLHFGNGTRLTVT.

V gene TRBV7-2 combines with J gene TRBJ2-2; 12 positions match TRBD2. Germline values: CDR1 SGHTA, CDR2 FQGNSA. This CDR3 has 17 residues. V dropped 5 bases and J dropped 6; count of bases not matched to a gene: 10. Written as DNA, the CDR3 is TGTGCCAGCAGCAACCATGGACTAGCGGGATGGGCCGGGGAGCTGTTTTTT. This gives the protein CASSNHGLAGWAGELFF. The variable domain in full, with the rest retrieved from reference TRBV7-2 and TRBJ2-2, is GAGVSQSPSNKVTEKGKDVELRCDPISGHTALYWYRQSLGQGLEFLIYFQGNSAPDKSGLPSDRFSAERTGGSVSTLTIQRTQQEDSAVYLCASSNHGLAGWAGELFFGEGSRLTVL.

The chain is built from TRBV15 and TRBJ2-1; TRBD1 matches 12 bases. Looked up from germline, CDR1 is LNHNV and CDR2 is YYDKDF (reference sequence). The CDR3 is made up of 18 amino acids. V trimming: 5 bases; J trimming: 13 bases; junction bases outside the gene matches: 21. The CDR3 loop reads CATSGGGQGAGLGADQFF. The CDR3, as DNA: TGTGCCACCAGCGGAGGGGGACAGGGGGCAGGCTTAGGAGCGGACCAGTTCTTC.

The CDR3 protein is CASSQAAGYTEAFF. Written as DNA, the CDR3 is TGTGCCAGCAGCCAAGCGGCAGGATACACTGAAGCTTTCTTT. The V and J genes are TRBV14 and TRBJ1-1, with D unresolved. Per the germline V gene, CDR1 is SGHDN and CDR2 is FVKESK. This CDR3 contains 14 residues. Trimming removed 1 base from V and 3 bases from J, with 9 bases in between.

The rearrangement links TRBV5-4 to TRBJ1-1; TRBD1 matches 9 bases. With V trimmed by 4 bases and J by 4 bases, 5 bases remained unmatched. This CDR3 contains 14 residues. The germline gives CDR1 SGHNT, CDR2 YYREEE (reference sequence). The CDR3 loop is CASSEGQGSTEAFF. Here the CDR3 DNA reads TGTGCCAGCAGCGAAGGACAGGGGAGCACTGAAGCTTTCTTT.

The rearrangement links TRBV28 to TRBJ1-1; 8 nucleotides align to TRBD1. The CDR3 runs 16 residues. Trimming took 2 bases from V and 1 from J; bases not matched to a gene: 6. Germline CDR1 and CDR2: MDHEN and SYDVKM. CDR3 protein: CASSLRHGTGNTEAFF. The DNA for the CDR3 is TGTGCCAGCAGTTTAAGGCACGGGACAGGGAACACTGAAGCTTTCTTT.

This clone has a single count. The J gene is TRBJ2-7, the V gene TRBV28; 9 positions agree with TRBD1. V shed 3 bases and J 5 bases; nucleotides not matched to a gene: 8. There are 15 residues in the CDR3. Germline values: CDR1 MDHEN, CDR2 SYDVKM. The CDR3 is CASSLGGQGPHEQYF. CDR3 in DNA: TGTGCCAGCAGTTTGGGGGGACAGGGCCCTCACGAGCAGTACTTC.

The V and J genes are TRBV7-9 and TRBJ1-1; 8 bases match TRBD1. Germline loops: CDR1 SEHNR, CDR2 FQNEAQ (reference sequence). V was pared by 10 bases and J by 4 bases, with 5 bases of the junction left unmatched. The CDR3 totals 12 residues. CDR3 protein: CATRQGSTEAFF. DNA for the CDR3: TGTGCCACCCGACAGGGGAGCACTGAAGCTTTCTTT. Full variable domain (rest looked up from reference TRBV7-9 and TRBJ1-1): DTGVSQNPRHKITKRGQNVTFRCDPISEHNRLYWYRQTLGQGPEFLTYFQNEAQLEKSRLLSDRFSAERPKGSFSTLEIQRTEQGDSAMYLCATRQGSTEAFFGQGTRLTVV.

This CDR3 is CASSPSMAAQETQYF. The CDR3 DNA reads TGTGCCAGCTCACCATCTATGGCAGCCCAAGAGACCCAGTACTTC. This sequence joins TRBV18 and TRBJ2-5; D call uncertain. CDR1 is KGHSH, CDR2 LQKENI, per germline. The V end was cut by 2 bases, the J end by 1 base, with 11 bases between. The length of the CDR3 is 15 residues.

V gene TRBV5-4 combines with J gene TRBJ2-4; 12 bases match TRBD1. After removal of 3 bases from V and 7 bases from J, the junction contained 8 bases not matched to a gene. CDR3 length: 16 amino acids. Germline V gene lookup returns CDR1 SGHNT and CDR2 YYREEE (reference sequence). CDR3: CASSYTGTGGLNIQYF. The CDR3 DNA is TGTGCCAGCAGCTATACCGGGACAGGGGGCTTGAACATTCAGTACTTC.

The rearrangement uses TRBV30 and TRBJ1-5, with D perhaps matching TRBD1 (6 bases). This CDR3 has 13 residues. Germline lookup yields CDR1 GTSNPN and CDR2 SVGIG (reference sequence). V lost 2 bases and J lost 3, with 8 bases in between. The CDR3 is CAWSSGVNQPQHF. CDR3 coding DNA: TGTGCCTGGAGTTCAGGGGTCAATCAGCCCCAGCATTTT.

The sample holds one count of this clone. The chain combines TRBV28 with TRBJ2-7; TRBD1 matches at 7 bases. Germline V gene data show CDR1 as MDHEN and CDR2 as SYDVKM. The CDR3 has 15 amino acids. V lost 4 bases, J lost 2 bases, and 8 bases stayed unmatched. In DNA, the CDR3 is TGTGCCAGCAGTTCACCCCACAGGGGAACCTACGAGCAGTACTTC. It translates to CASSSPHRGTYEQYF.

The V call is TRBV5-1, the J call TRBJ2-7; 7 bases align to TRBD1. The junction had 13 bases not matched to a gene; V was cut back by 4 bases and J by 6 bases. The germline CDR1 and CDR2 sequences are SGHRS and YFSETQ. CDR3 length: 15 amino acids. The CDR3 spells CASSPMGQLKGEQYF. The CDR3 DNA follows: TGCGCCAGCAGCCCCATGGGACAGTTAAAGGGCGAGCAGTACTTC. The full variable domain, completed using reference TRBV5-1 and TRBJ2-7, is KAGVTQTPRYLIKTRGQQVTLSCSPISGHRSVSWYQQTPGQGLQFLFEYFSETQRNKGNFPGRFSGRQFSNSRSEMNVSTLELGDSALYLCASSPMGQLKGEQYFGPGTRLTVT.

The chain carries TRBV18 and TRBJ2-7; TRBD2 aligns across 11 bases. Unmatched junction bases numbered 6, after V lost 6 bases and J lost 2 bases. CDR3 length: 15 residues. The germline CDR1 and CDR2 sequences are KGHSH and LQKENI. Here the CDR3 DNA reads TGTGCCAGCTCCCGAGGGACTAGCGGAGCCTACGAGCAGTACTTC. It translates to CASSRGTSGAYEQYF.

The CDR3 sequence is CASSYPGRLETQYF. The CDR3 nucleotides read TGTGCCAGCAGCTACCCCGGGAGGTTAGAGACCCAGTACTTC. J is TRBJ2-5 and V is TRBV11-2; 7 bases are a match to TRBD2. The CDR3 is 14 residues long. The trim removed 4 bases at V and 4 bases at J, leaving 6 bases unmatched. CDR1 and CDR2 from the germline V gene are SGHAT and FQNNGV. Full variable domain (rest looked up from reference TRBV11-2 and TRBJ2-5): EAGVAQSPRYKIIEKRQSVAFWCNPISGHATLYWYQQILGQGPKLLIQFQNNGVVDDSQLPKDRFSAERLKGVDSTLKIQPAKLEDSAVYLCASSYPGRLETQYFGPGTRLLVL.

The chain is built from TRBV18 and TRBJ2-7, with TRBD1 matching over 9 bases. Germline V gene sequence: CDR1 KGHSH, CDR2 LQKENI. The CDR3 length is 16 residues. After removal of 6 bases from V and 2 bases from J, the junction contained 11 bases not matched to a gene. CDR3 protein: CASSGQGFTPTYEQYF. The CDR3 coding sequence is TGTGCCAGCTCGGGACAGGGCTTTACCCCCACCTACGAGCAGTACTTC.